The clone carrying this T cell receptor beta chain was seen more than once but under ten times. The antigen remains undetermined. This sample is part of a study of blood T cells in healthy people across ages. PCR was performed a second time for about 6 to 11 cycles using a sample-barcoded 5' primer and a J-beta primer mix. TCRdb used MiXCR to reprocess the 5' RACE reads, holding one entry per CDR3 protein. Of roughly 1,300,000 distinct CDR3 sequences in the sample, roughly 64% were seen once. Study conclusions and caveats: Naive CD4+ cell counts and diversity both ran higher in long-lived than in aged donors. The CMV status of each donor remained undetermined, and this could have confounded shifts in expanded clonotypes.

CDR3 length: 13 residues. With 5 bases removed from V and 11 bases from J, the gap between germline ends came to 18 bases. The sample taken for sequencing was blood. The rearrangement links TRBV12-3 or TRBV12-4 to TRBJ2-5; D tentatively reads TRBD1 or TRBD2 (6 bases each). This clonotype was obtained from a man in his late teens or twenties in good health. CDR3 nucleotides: TGTGCCAGCAGTCAAGGGGGGTGGAATGAGCAGTACTTC. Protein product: CASSQGGWNEQYF.